This T cell receptor beta chain was profiled in a study of T cells in Graves' hyperthyroidism and ophthalmopathy. Whole-study context: The blood sample was taken at first diagnosis, before treatment began. Study-level findings and limits: Most thyroid-expanded clonotypes above 0.001 were also found in blood.

This CDR3 has 13 residues. Germline V gene data show CDR1 as MNHEY and CDR2 as SVGAGI. Trimming removed 2 bases from V and 6 bases from J, with 11 bases in between. Amplification of TCR beta CDR3 regions used RNA as the template. With the HTBI primer set, the TCR CDR3 went through a first round of RT-PCR. A single record per CDR3 protein comes from TCRdb applying MiXCR to the multiplex PCR reads. The table includes about half a million distinct CDR3 sequences, under 25% detected once. Pregnant or lactating patients were excluded, as were those with uncontrolled infection or other autoimmune disease. At least ten counts were recorded for this clonotype. Its specificity is unknown.

V is TRBV6-5 and J is TRBJ2-7, with a weak D call TRBD2 (5 bases). The receptor's source is a young man with Graves' hyperthyroidism. The sample consisted of blood. CDR3 residues: CASSYVEAAEQYF. Written as DNA, the CDR3 is TGTGCCAGCAGTTACGTAGAAGCGGCCGAGCAGTACTTC.